This TCR beta chain was captured in a study of PD-1 blockade in classical Hodgkin lymphoma. Overall study findings and caveats: Individuals who commenced nivolumab within less than 1 year of ASCT were excluded. Unlike CD8+ TCR diversity, which did not rise significantly by C4D1, CD4+ TCR diversity did. The drivers behind the repertoire differences, possibly disease activity or prior therapy, remain undefined.

Germline V gene data show CDR1 as LGHNA and CDR2 as YSLEER. There are 16 residues in the CDR3. V lost 0 bases and J 1 base, leaving 11 bases between the germline ends. Method: immunoSEQ multiplex PCR; TCRdb's copy keeps in-frame clones and lacks some. Seen here are about 26,000 clones, 67% observed once, and the top ten hold 12%. To note about this clone: Its target is not known.

With no exception, relapse followed autologous stem cell transplantation in all patients, and brentuximab vedotin exposure varied. Best overall response was complete response, partial response or progressive disease in these relapsed/refractory classical Hodgkin lymphoma patients. The TCR originated in a human donor with classical Hodgkin lymphoma. The specimen was peripheral blood mononuclear cells (PBMCs), collected before the second cycle of nivolumab. V is TRBV4-3 and J is TRBJ2-3; tentatively, D is TRBD1 (6 bases). This CDR3 is CASSQEGARGTDTQYF. The CDR3 nucleotides are TGCGCCAGCAGCCAAGAGGGGGCCCGGGGCACAGATACGCAGTATTTT.